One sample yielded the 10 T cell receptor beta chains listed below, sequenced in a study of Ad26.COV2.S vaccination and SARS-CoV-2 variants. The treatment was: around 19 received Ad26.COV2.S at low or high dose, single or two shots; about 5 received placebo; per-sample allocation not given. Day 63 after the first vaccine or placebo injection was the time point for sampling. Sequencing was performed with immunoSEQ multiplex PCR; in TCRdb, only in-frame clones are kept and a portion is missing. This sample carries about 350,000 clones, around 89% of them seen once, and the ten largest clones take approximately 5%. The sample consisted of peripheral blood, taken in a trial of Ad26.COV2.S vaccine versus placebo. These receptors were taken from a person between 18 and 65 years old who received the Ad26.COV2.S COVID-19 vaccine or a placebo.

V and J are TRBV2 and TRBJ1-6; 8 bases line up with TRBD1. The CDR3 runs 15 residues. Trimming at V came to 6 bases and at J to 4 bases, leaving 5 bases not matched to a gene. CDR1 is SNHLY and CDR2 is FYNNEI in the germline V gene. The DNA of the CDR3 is TGTGCCAGCAGACTCAGGGGGCCATATAATTCACCCCTCCACTTT. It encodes CASRLRGPYNSPLHF.

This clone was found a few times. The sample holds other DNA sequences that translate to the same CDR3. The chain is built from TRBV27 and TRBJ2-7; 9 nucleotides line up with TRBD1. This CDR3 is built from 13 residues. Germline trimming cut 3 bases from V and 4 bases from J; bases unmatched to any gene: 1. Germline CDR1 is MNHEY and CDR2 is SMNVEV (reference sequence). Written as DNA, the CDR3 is TGTGCCAGCAGTTTCGGGACAGGGTACGAGCAGTACTTC. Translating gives CASSFGTGYEQYF.

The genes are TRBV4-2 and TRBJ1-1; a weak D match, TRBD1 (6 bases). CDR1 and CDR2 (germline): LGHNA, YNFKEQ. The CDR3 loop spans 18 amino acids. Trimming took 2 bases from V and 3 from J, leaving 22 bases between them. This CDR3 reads CASSQPSYGGPGDTEAFF. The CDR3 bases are TGTGCCAGCAGCCAACCTAGCTATGGGGGGCCCGGGGACACTGAAGCTTTCTTT.

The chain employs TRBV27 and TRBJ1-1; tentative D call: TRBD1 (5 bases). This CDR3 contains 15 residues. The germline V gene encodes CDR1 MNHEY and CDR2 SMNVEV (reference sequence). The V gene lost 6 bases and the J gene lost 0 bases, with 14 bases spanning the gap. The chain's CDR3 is CASRERGRMNTEAFF. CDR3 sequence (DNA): TGTGCCAGCAGGGAGCGGGGACGGATGAACACTGAAGCTTTCTTT.

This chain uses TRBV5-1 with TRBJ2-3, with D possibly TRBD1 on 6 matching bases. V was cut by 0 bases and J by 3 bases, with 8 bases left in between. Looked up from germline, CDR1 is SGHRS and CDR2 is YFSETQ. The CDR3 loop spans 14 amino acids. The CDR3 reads CASSLGGRTDTQYF. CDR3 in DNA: TGCGCCAGCAGCTTGGGGGGGCGGACAGATACGCAGTATTTT. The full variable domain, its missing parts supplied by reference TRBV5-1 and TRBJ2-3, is KAGVTQTPRYLIKTRGQQVTLSCSPISGHRSVSWYQQTPGQGLQFLFEYFSETQRNKGNFPGRFSGRQFSNSRSEMNVSTLELGDSALYLCASSLGGRTDTQYFGPGTRLTVL.

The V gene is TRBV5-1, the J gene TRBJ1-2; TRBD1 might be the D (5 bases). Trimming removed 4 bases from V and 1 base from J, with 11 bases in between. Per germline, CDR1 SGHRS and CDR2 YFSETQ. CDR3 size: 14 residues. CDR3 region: CASSEGEGNYGYTF. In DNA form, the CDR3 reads TGCGCCAGCAGCGAAGGGGAGGGTAACTATGGCTACACCTTC.

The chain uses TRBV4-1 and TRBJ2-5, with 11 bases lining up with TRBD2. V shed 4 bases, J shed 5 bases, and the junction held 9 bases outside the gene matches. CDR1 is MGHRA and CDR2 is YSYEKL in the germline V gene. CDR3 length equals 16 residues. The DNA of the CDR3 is TGCGCCAGCAGCCCCGCAGTAGCGGGAGGGAGGGAGACCCAGTACTTC. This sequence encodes CASSPAVAGGRETQYF.

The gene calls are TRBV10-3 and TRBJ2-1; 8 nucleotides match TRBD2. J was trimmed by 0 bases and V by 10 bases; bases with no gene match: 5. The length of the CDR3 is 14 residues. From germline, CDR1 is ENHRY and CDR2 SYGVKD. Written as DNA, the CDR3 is TGTGCCACGGGGGGGCGGTCCTCCTACAATGAGCAGTTCTTC. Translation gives CATGGRSSYNEQFF.

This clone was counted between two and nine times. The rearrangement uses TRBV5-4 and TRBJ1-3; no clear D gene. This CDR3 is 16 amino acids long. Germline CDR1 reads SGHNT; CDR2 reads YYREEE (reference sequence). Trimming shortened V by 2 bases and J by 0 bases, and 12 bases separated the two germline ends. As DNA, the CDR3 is TGTGCCAGCAGCTTACATAATGGGAACTCTGGAAACACCATATATTTT. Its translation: CASSLHNGNSGNTIYF.

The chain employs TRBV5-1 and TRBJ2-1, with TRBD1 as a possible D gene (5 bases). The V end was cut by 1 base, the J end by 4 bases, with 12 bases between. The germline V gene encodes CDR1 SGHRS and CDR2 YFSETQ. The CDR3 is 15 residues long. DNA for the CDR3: TGCGCCAGCAGCTTGTCGTCAGGGATTTACAATGAGCAGTTCTTC. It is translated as CASSLSSGIYNEQFF.